Below are 29 T cell receptor beta chains sequenced from a single sample in a study of T cells in Graves' hyperthyroidism and ophthalmopathy. RNA transcripts served as the template for amplifying TCR beta CDR3 regions. With the HTBI primer set, the TCR CDR3 went through a first round of RT-PCR. MiXCR, applied by TCRdb to the multiplex PCR reads, yields one record per CDR3 protein. This table has about 400,000 distinct CDR3 sequences, about a sixth appearing once. Sample: blood. The receptors stem from a woman aged 18-29 years with Graves' hyperthyroidism.

The sample holds many counts of this clonotype. The chain combines TRBV12-3 or TRBV12-4 with TRBJ2-1; D may be TRBD2 (5 bases). Trimming took off 7 bases at V and 6 bases at J, with 16 bases between the two ends. CDR3 length: 14 residues. Written as DNA, the CDR3 is TGTGCCAGCACCCGGGAACGGGGATTCAATGAGCAGTTCTTC. This translates into CASTRERGFNEQFF.

V usage is TRBV4-3 and J usage is TRBJ1-6, with D tentatively TRBD1 (5 bases). CDR1 and CDR2 (germline): LGHNA, YSLEER. The CDR3 totals 13 residues. Trimming shortened V by 4 bases and J by 8 bases, and 9 bases separated the two germline ends. This CDR3 reads CASSRGGDSPLHF. The CDR3 DNA is TGCGCCAGCAGCCGGGGGGGAGATTCACCCCTCCACTTT.

There are many counts of this clonotype. The chain recombines TRBV18 with TRBJ2-7; tentatively, D is TRBD2 (6 bases). Germline V gene sequence: CDR1 KGHSH, CDR2 LQKENI. The V and J ends lost 4 bases and 5 bases respectively, with 15 bases between them. The CDR3 is 14 residues long. The CDR3 loop reads CASSHRDWGHEQYF. DNA for the CDR3: TGTGCCAGCTCACACCGGGACTGGGGCCACGAGCAGTACTTC. The full variable domain, rest sourced from reference TRBV18 and TRBJ2-7, is NAGVMQNPRHLVRRRGQEARLRCSPMKGHSHVYWYRQLPEEGLKFMVYLQKENIIDESGMPKERFSAEFPKEGPSILRIQQVVRGDSAAYFCASSHRDWGHEQYFGPGTRLTVT.

The J gene is TRBJ1-5, the V gene TRBV6-1; possible D gene TRBD1, 5 bases. The CDR3 has 14 amino acids. The germline V gene encodes CDR1 MNHNS and CDR2 SASEGT. The V end was cut by 6 bases, the J end by 11 bases, with 20 bases between. The CDR3 sequence: CASRKGEDLGAQHF. DNA for the CDR3: TGTGCCAGCAGGAAAGGGGAAGACCTTGGGGCCCAGCATTTT.

Only a few counts were recorded for this clonotype. The chain joins TRBV7-9 to TRBJ2-1, with a weak D call TRBD2 (6 bases). The CDR3 has 15 amino acids. Germline assignment: CDR1 SEHNR and CDR2 FQNEAQ (reference sequence). Trimming took off 1 base at V and 2 bases at J, with 9 bases between the two ends. CDR3 sequence (DNA): TGTGCCAGCAGCTTAGACCCGGGAGCCTACAATGAGCAGTTCTTC. Translated, it gives CASSLDPGAYNEQFF.

This clonotype was seen repeatedly, ten times or more. V usage is TRBV12-3 or TRBV12-4 and J usage is TRBJ2-3, with TRBD1 matching over 8 bases. The CDR3 is made up of 13 amino acids. The V segment lost 6 bases and the J segment 5 bases; nucleotides outside the gene matches: 4. For the CDR3, the DNA is TGTGCCAGCAGAAGGACAGGGAGAGATACGCAGTATTTT. Translating gives CASRRTGRDTQYF.

This clonotype was seen many times. Given a much more abundant clone one base away, this may be a read error. The J gene is TRBJ2-3, the V gene TRBV3-1; TRBD2 matches at 9 bases. The CDR3 is 14 residues long. Germline CDR1 and CDR2: LGHDT and YNNKEL (reference sequence). V shed 4 bases and J 4 bases; nucleotides not matched to a gene: 3. The CDR3 sequence is CASSLGLAADTQYF. CDR3 bases: TGTGCCAGCAGCCTGGGACTAGCCGCAGATACGCAGTATTTT.

This clonotype was counted at least ten times. V and J are TRBV11-2 and TRBJ1-2, with TRBD1 identical over 9 bases. This CDR3 is built from 17 residues. Germline assignment: CDR1 SGHAT and CDR2 FQNNGV. J lost 0 bases, V lost 5 bases, and 10 bases had no gene match. The chain's CDR3 is CASSTGTGFPSNYGYTF. The CDR3 DNA is TGTGCCAGCAGCACCGGGACAGGGTTCCCCTCTAACTATGGCTACACCTTC.

There are many counts of this clonotype. The V and J genes are TRBV3-1 and TRBJ2-1; 8 nucleotides match TRBD2. There are 14 residues in the CDR3. Germline V lookup: CDR1 LGHDT, CDR2 YNNKEL (reference sequence). Trimming removed 4 bases from V and 5 bases from J; junction bases left unmatched: 4. The CDR3 bases are TGTGCCAGCAGCCCCGGGACTAGGAACAATGAGCAGTTCTTC. Residues: CASSPGTRNNEQFF.

This clonotype was picked up one time. The chain employs TRBV4-1 and TRBJ1-5; unclear D gene. From germline, CDR1 is MGHRA and CDR2 YSYEKL. The CDR3 runs to 14 residues. Trimming took off 2 bases at V and 9 bases at J, with 14 bases between the two ends. The CDR3 spells CASSQRAGLRPQHF. CDR3 in DNA: TGCGCCAGCAGCCAACGGGCAGGTCTCCGGCCCCAGCATTTT.

This chain uses TRBV18 with TRBJ2-6, with 7 bases fitting TRBD1. The CDR3 spans 17 residues. Germline values: CDR1 KGHSH, CDR2 LQKENI. Losses at the gene ends were 1 base for V and 4 bases for J; bases not matched to a gene: 7. The CDR3 DNA reads as TGTGCCAGCTCACCACAGGGGGCCGGCCCCGGGGCCAACGTCCTGACTTTC. Residues: CASSPQGAGPGANVLTF.

This clonotype has at least ten counts. The chain carries TRBV4-1 and TRBJ2-7; perhaps D is TRBD1 or TRBD2 (5 bases each). Germline CDR1 is MGHRA and CDR2 is YSYEKL. Trimming pared 2 bases from V and 2 bases from J, leaving 7 bases between. This CDR3 spans 13 amino acids. CDR3 protein: CASSQQGAYEQYF. CDR3 nucleotides: TGCGCCAGCAGCCAACAGGGAGCCTACGAGCAGTACTTC.

The table lists this clonotype with a few counts. CDR3 nucleotide sequence: TGTGCCAGCTCCCAGAAGCCGTCCACCTACGAGCAGTACTTC. Amino acids: CASSQKPSTYEQYF. The V gene is TRBV27, the J gene TRBJ2-7; D gene ambiguous. The length of the CDR3 is 14 residues. V lost 8 bases to trimming and J lost 2 bases, with 16 bases between them. Germline CDR1 is MNHEY and CDR2 is SMNVEV (reference sequence).

This clonotype was recorded many times. The J gene is TRBJ2-1, the V gene TRBV6-2 or TRBV6-3, with D hard to call. Germline loops: CDR1 MNHEY, CDR2 SVGEGT. V lost 5 bases to trimming and J lost 8 bases, with 7 bases between them. The CDR3 is 11 residues long. In nucleotides, the CDR3 is TGTGCCAGCAGTGACCATGATGAGCAGTTCTTC. It encodes CASSDHDEQFF.

The CDR3 DNA follows: TGTGCCAGTAGTACTCTGACAGGGGGGACCGGGGAGCTGTTTTTT. It specifies CASSTLTGGTGELFF. This chain joins TRBV19 and TRBJ2-2; 9 bases fit TRBD1. There are 15 residues in the CDR3. The V gene end was trimmed by 4 bases and the J gene end by 5 bases; junction bases not matched to a gene: 5. CDR1 is LNHDA and CDR2 is SQIVND in the germline V gene (reference sequence).

Ten or more counts support this clonotype. The CDR3 DNA is TGTGCCAGCAGCCCCAAGACTAGCGGGATAACGAACACCGGGGAGCTGTTTTTT. It specifies CASSPKTSGITNTGELFF. The chain is built from TRBV7-9 and TRBJ2-2; 11 bases align to TRBD2. CDR1 is SEHNR, CDR2 FQNEAQ, per germline (reference sequence). J lost 0 bases, V lost 5 bases, and 8 bases had no gene match. The length of the CDR3 is 18 residues.

This clonotype was observed a few times. The V and J genes are TRBV7-6 and TRBJ2-3; 7 nucleotides agree with TRBD2. This CDR3 is built from 16 residues. V shed 5 bases, J shed 0 bases, and the junction held 8 bases outside the gene matches. The germline gives CDR1 SGHVS, CDR2 FNYEAQ. The CDR3 DNA reads as TGTGCCAGCAGCCCGGAGGATAGCGGGAGCACAGATACGCAGTATTTT. Its protein product is CASSPEDSGSTDTQYF.

Concerning this clonotype itself: A read error may be the cause here, since a much bigger clone is one base away. The chain uses TRBV6-2 or TRBV6-3 and TRBJ2-3; 10 nucleotides match TRBD2. The CDR3 runs to 15 residues. Germline V gene sequence: CDR1 MNHEY, CDR2 SVGEGT. For the CDR3, the DNA is TGTGCCGGCAGTCCCGGGACTAGCGACACAGATACGCAGTATTTT. Its translation is CAGSPGTSDTDTQYF.

This clonotype has ten or more counts. The chain links TRBV29-1 to TRBJ2-1; unclear D gene. The CDR3 has 13 amino acids. The germline V gene encodes CDR1 SQVTM and CDR2 ANQGSEA. The V gene lost 7 bases and the J gene lost 5 bases, with 15 bases spanning the gap. The CDR3 protein is CSAEEDLDNEQFF. CDR3 coding DNA: TGCAGCGCCGAAGAGGACCTGGACAATGAGCAGTTCTTC.

The genes are TRBV11-1 and TRBJ2-7; 8 nucleotides align to TRBD2. This CDR3 region has 14 residues. From germline, CDR1 is SGHAT and CDR2 FQDESV (reference sequence). J was trimmed by 3 bases and V by 5 bases; bases with no gene match: 6. The CDR3 spells CASSNIAGLYEQYF. In DNA, the CDR3 is TGTGCCAGCAGCAACATAGCGGGGCTCTACGAGCAGTACTTC.

This clonotype was observed many times. The J gene is TRBJ2-1, the V gene TRBV20-1; TRBD2 agrees at 10 bases. Per germline, CDR1 DFQATT and CDR2 SNEGSKA (reference sequence). CDR3 length: 18 amino acids. Unmatched junction bases numbered 8, after V lost 0 bases and J lost 0 bases. In DNA form, the CDR3 reads TGCAGTGCTAGAGATCCGGCTAGCGGGGGTAGCTCCTACAATGAGCAGTTCTTC. This gives the protein CSARDPASGGSSYNEQFF.

V gene TRBV11-1 combines with J gene TRBJ2-2; 7 bases line up with TRBD2. Germline trimming cut 4 bases from V and 8 bases from J; bases unmatched to any gene: 1. Germline values: CDR1 SGHAT, CDR2 FQDESV (reference sequence). CDR3 size: 12 residues. CDR3 coding DNA: TGTGCCAGCAGCTCGGGGGGAGGGGAGCTGTTTTTT. Its protein is CASSSGGGELFF.

This clonotype was seen many times. The CDR3 sequence: CASSFTSGGETQYF. The CDR3 DNA reads as TGTGCCAGCAGCTTTACTAGCGGGGGAGAGACCCAGTACTTC. The chain recombines TRBV11-2 with TRBJ2-5, with TRBD2 matching over 11 bases. Germline values: CDR1 SGHAT, CDR2 FQNNGV. The CDR3 sequence is 14 residues long. The ends lost 3 bases at V and 4 bases at J; junction bases unmatched: 1.

In its sample, this clonotype was seen a few times. The chain combines TRBV12-3 or TRBV12-4 with TRBJ1-6; 8 bases fit TRBD1. CDR3 length: 14 residues. J was trimmed by 5 bases and V by 6 bases; bases with no gene match: 3. This CDR3 is CASRVQGDNSPLHF. In nucleotides, the CDR3 is TGTGCCAGCAGGGTACAGGGGGATAATTCACCCCTCCACTTT.

There are many counts of this clonotype. V is TRBV20-1 and J is TRBJ2-3; 9 positions match TRBD1. V was pared by 2 bases and J by 2 bases, with 5 bases of the junction left unmatched. The V gene's germline CDR1 is DFQATT and CDR2 SNEGSKA (reference sequence). The CDR3 sequence is 15 residues long. Here the CDR3 DNA reads TGCAGTGCTAGAAGGGGACAGGGATTCACAGATACGCAGTATTTT. Its protein product is CSARRGQGFTDTQYF.

At least ten counts were recorded for this clonotype. The chain joins TRBV7-9 to TRBJ2-7, with 9 positions matching TRBD1. CDR3 length: 15 residues. With 5 bases clipped from V and 5 bases from J, the junction kept 10 bases outside the gene matches. The V gene's germline CDR1 is SEHNR and CDR2 FQNEAQ (reference sequence). CDR3 DNA sequence: TGTGCCAGCAGCGAGCTGGGACAGGGTCTGAACGAGCAGTACTTC. Protein product: CASSELGQGLNEQYF.

This clonotype was seen ten or more times. This chain links TRBV27 with TRBJ1-5; D might be TRBD1 (6 bases). The V gene lost 3 bases and the J gene lost 4 bases, with 13 bases spanning the gap. CDR1 and CDR2 (germline): MNHEY, SMNVEV (reference sequence). The CDR3 covers 15 residues. CDR3 protein: CASSLSRDTNQPQHF. The CDR3 DNA follows: TGTGCCAGCAGTTTGAGTAGGGACACTAATCAGCCCCAGCATTTT.

This clonotype has ten or more counts. The rearrangement joins TRBV5-1 to TRBJ1-5; 10 nucleotides match TRBD1. Germline assignment: CDR1 SGHRS and CDR2 YFSETQ. The CDR3 has 16 residues. V was pared by 4 bases and J by 2 bases, with 6 bases of the junction left unmatched. The CDR3 region is CASSLTGGEGNQPQHF. CDR3 DNA sequence: TGCGCCAGCAGCCTGACAGGGGGCGAGGGCAATCAGCCCCAGCATTTT.

This chain joins TRBV20-1 and TRBJ1-1, with a possible D match to TRBD1 (5 bases). V gave up 6 bases and J gave up 0 bases, with 14 bases separating them. The CDR3 loop spans 14 amino acids. Germline CDR1 reads DFQATT; CDR2 reads SNEGSKA (reference sequence). CDR3 sequence (DNA): TGCAGTGCCCCCTCAGGGACCATGAACACTGAAGCTTTCTTT. Protein: CSAPSGTMNTEAFF.